The 3 T cell receptor beta chains presented below share a single source sample, sequenced in a study of blood T cell repertoires in COVID-19. Sequenced by immunoSEQ multiplex PCR; TCRdb stores in-frame clones only, minus some. The profile shows 55,000 to 70,000 clones, 88% of them singletons. The sample was peripheral blood. These receptors originate from a woman aged 45-65 years with active or convalescent COVID-19.

V usage is TRBV7-2 and J usage is TRBJ2-7; possible D gene TRBD2, 5 bases. The germline V gene encodes CDR1 SGHTA and CDR2 FQGNSA. Trimming pared 1 base from V and 4 bases from J, leaving 8 bases between. CDR3 length: 13 residues. CDR3 DNA sequence: TGTGCCAGCAGCTTAGGAAGCGGTTACGAGCAGTACTTC. It encodes CASSLGSGYEQYF. Full variable domain (missing parts from reference TRBV7-2 and TRBJ2-7): GAGVSQSPSNKVTEKGKDVELRCDPISGHTALYWYRQSLGQGLEFLIYFQGNSAPDKSGLPSDRFSAERTGGSVSTLTIQRTQQEDSAVYLCASSLGSGYEQYFGPGTRLTVT.

The rearrangement joins TRBV27 to TRBJ2-1; tentatively, D is TRBD2 (5 bases). With 2 bases removed from V and 6 bases from J, the gap between germline ends came to 17 bases. CDR1 and CDR2 from the germline V gene are MNHEY and SMNVEV (reference sequence). CDR3 length equals 16 residues. DNA of the CDR3: TGTGCCAGCAGTTTAGAGGGTAGTAGACGGGTCAATGAGCAGTTCTTC. Amino acids: CASSLEGSRRVNEQFF.

In its sample, this clone was seen once. The chain is built from TRBV27 and TRBJ1-2; tentative D call: TRBD1 (5 bases). The CDR3 is 15 amino acids. CDR1 is MNHEY, CDR2 SMNVEV, per germline (reference sequence). Trimming removed 2 bases from V and 4 bases from J, with 14 bases in between. The CDR3 DNA reads TGTGCCAGCAGTTTAAATGCAGGGTTAAGCTATGGCTACACCTTC. Residues: CASSLNAGLSYGYTF.